This T cell receptor beta chain was sequenced in a study of technical replicates of blood from several donors (dated by TCRdb to about 2017). Of note for this clone: The target of this receptor is not known. No much larger clonotype is one base removed from it; base qualities were not supplied.

Library creation used the immunoSEQ multiplex PCR assay. TCRdb limited this immuneACCESS table to in-frame rearrangements with V and J called. A share of clones is missing; checked studies link under half to unresolved V genes, and the rest is unexplained. This sample lists tens of thousands of clones; about 92% were detected once. About 0.37% of the sample is taken by the ten largest. Relative to germline, V is 3 bases shorter and J is 5 bases shorter, with 17 bases between their ends. The CDR3 sequence holds 15 residues, the cysteine and phenylalanine included. Only the CDR3 DNA is retained, 45 bases long and in frame from the first base. The germline V gene sets CDR1 to SGHTS and CDR2 to YDEGEE.

The chain is encoded by TRBV5-8 joined to TRBJ1-1; matching of 5 bases hints at TRBD1 as the D gene. Material: T cells isolated from PBMCs. This receptor was taken from a human donor in good health. The DNA is TGTGCCAGCAGCTGGCGCCAGGGTAGAGGTACTGAAGCTTTCTTT. It is translated as CASSWRQGRGTEAFF.